These 23 T cell receptor beta chains originate from one sample sequenced in a study of cytomegalovirus exposure and HLA in healthy donors. The primer mix had 60 Vbeta and 13 Jbeta primers. Clones were sequenced by immunoSEQ multiplex PCR, and TCRdb holds only the in-frame ones, with some missing. The top ten clones hold roughly 12% of a sample with about 110,000 clones, less than 85% of them seen once. The sequencing sample was made of PBMCs. The source of these receptors is a man aged 25-40 years in good health and CMV-seropositive.

The gene calls are TRBV5-4 and TRBJ1-1, with D possibly being TRBD1 (5 bases). This CDR3 contains 14 residues. V was trimmed by 3 bases and J by 6 bases, leaving 15 bases between them. Germline CDR1 and CDR2: SGHNT and YYREEE (reference sequence). CDR3 protein: CASSYPGGVAEAFF. CDR3 in DNA: TGTGCCAGCAGCTACCCCGGGGGGGTTGCTGAAGCTTTCTTT.

This chain uses TRBV21-1 with TRBJ2-5; the table's D call, TRBD1, was not checked against the DNA. The J call may be in error: the DNA end matches TRBJ2-7 better. TRBV21-1 is noted as a pseudogene. This CDR3 is 18 amino acids long. This CDR3 is CASSKALQGQGCDYEQYF. DNA of the CDR3: TGTGCCAGCAGCAAAGCTCTCCAGGGACAGGGATGCGACTACGAGCAGTACTTC.

The chain links TRBV27 to TRBJ2-1; D is possibly TRBD2 (7 bases). Germline V gene lookup returns CDR1 MNHEY and CDR2 SMNVEV (reference sequence). The CDR3 runs 14 residues. Trimming cost V 3 bases and J 3 bases, with 9 bases left between them. The CDR3 sequence: CASSFGGLYNEQFF. CDR3 DNA sequence: TGTGCCAGCAGTTTCGGGGGGCTCTACAATGAGCAGTTCTTC.

This chain uses TRBV4-3 with TRBJ1-3, with TRBD1 matching over 7 bases. There are 15 residues in the CDR3. Trimming removed 3 bases from V and 2 bases from J; junction bases left unmatched: 4. Germline-derived CDR1 and CDR2 are LGHNA and YSLEER. The CDR3 reads CASSHPQGAGNTIYF. CDR3 bases: TGCGCCAGCAGCCATCCCCAGGGGGCTGGAAACACCATATATTTT.

The CDR3 is CASSMTENTEAFF. The CDR3 nucleotides read TGTGCCAGCAGTATGACAGAGAACACTGAAGCTTTCTTT. The chain couples TRBV7-8 to TRBJ1-1; D is possibly TRBD1 (5 bases). Germline V gives CDR1 SGHVS, CDR2 FQNEAQ. The V and J ends lost 6 bases and 1 base respectively, with 9 bases between them. The CDR3 runs 13 residues.

In this sample, this clone turned up once. The V and J genes are TRBV6-1 and TRBJ2-5, with D possibly TRBD2 on 5 matching bases. Near its end, the DNA agrees better with TRBJ2-7, so the J call may be wrong. The CDR3 sequence is 12 residues long. Germline lookup yields CDR1 MNHNS and CDR2 SASEGT. DNA of the CDR3: TGTGCCAGCATAGGGAGCTCCTACGAGCAGTACTTC. Translated, it gives CASIGSSYEQYF.

The chain uses TRBV6-1 and TRBJ1-1; D is unclear. The CDR3 loop spans 11 amino acids. V dropped 6 bases and J dropped 7 bases, with 9 bases sitting between them. CDR1 is MNHNS and CDR2 is SASEGT in the germline V gene. The CDR3 nucleotides are TGTGCCAGCAGGCCGGGATTTGAAGCTTTCTTT. Amino acids: CASRPGFEAFF.

The chain employs TRBV29-1 and TRBJ2-3, with a possible D match to TRBD2 (6 bases). CDR1 is SQVTM and CDR2 is ANQGSEA in the germline V gene. The CDR3 totals 12 residues. Between the trimmed V and J ends, which lost 3 bases and 6 bases, there was a span of 10 bases. CDR3 nucleotides: TGCAGCGTTGACCAGGCGGGGGATACGCAGTATTTT. Protein product: CSVDQAGDTQYF.

The chain is built from TRBV29-1 and TRBJ2-7; tentative D call: TRBD2 (6 bases). Trimming cost V 6 bases and J 2 bases, with 20 bases left between them. Germline V CDR1 and CDR2: SQVTM, ANQGSEA. This CDR3 has 15 amino acids. The CDR3 sequence is CSVLSPGVRTYEQYF. The CDR3 DNA follows: TGCAGCGTCCTCAGTCCGGGGGTACGTACCTACGAGCAGTACTTC.

This clone was picked up a small number of times. The chain joins TRBV7-3 to TRBJ2-5; possibly TRBD2 for D (7 bases). The germline V and J ends were trimmed by 1 base and 4 bases, with 16 bases remaining between them. This CDR3 spans 16 amino acids. The germline V gene encodes CDR1 SGHTA and CDR2 FQGTGA. CDR3 coding DNA: TGTGCCAGCAGCTTAAGAGGGGGGGACTCTAGAGAGACCCAGTACTTC. Its protein product is CASSLRGGDSRETQYF.

The chain uses TRBV30 and TRBJ1-5; 8 bases are a match to TRBD1. Germline trimming cut 8 bases from V and 2 bases from J; bases unmatched to any gene: 8. There are 14 residues in the CDR3. Germline V gene lookup returns CDR1 GTSNPN and CDR2 SVGIG (reference sequence). CDR3 in amino acids: CAGDSGGGNQPQHF. The CDR3 coding sequence is TGTGCCGGAGACTCAGGGGGCGGCAATCAGCCCCAGCATTTT.

This sequence joins TRBV19 and TRBJ2-4; no reliable D call. Per the germline V gene, CDR1 is LNHDA and CDR2 is SQIVND (reference sequence). The V end was cut by 0 bases, the J end by 0 bases, with 12 bases between. The CDR3 totals 17 residues. The CDR3 DNA is TGTGCCAGTAGTATAGATCGCCCCGGGTTAGCCAAAAACATTCAGTACTTC. Residues: CASSIDRPGLAKNIQYF.

The chain carries TRBV5-8 and TRBJ2-2; 8 bases fit TRBD1. Trimming at V came to 6 bases and at J to 0 bases, leaving 13 bases not matched to a gene. Germline CDR1 is SGHTS and CDR2 is YDEGEE. This CDR3 spans 18 amino acids. The CDR3 DNA reads TGTGCCAGCACCTCAGGACAGGGCTATACGACGAACACCGGGGAGCTGTTTTTT. Amino acid sequence: CASTSGQGYTTNTGELFF.

The V call is TRBV10-3, the J call TRBJ2-1, with TRBD2 matching over 12 bases. Germline V gene sequence: CDR1 ENHRY, CDR2 SYGVKD. Unmatched junction bases numbered 8, after V lost 6 bases and J lost 5 bases. This CDR3 region has 16 residues. The CDR3 DNA reads TGTGCCATCAGCGATAGGACTAGCGGGGTTAACAATGAGCAGTTCTTC. Translating it yields CAISDRTSGVNNEQFF.

The V call is TRBV11-2, the J call TRBJ2-2; 8 bases align to TRBD1. The trim removed 1 base at V and 9 bases at J, leaving 7 bases unmatched. The CDR3 extends over 15 amino acids. Germline-derived CDR1 and CDR2 are SGHAT and FQNNGV. Here the CDR3 DNA reads TGTGCCAGCAGCTTAGGGACAGGGTTGGTCCGGGAGCTGTTTTTT. It codes for CASSLGTGLVRELFF.

This rearrangement joins TRBV6-6 to TRBJ2-3, with D perhaps matching TRBD1 (8 bases). The V end lost 5 bases, the J end lost 5 bases, and 14 bases lay between the germline ends. Germline V CDR1 and CDR2: MNHNY, SVGAGI (reference sequence). The CDR3 sequence is 14 residues long. The CDR3 DNA follows: TGTGCCAGCAGTCACAGGGGGGGGGTAGATACGCAGTATTTT. Residues: CASSHRGGVDTQYF.

The rearrangement joins TRBV18 to TRBJ1-3; 8 positions agree with TRBD1. Unmatched junction bases numbered 10, after V lost 6 bases and J lost 6 bases. The CDR3 consists of 15 residues. Germline V lookup: CDR1 KGHSH, CDR2 LQKENI. The DNA for the CDR3 is TGTGCCAGCTCCCCGATGGACAGGGCTGAAAACACCATATATTTT. Protein product: CASSPMDRAENTIYF.

The chain is built from TRBV21-1 and TRBJ2-5; TRBD2, the table's D call, was not compared with the DNA. TRBV21-1 corresponds to a pseudogene. The CDR3 consists of 16 residues. CDR3: CASSDWGRGDQETQYF. CDR3 nucleotides: TGTGCCAGCAGCGACTGGGGGCGGGGGGACCAAGAGACCCAGTACTTC.

This chain links TRBV5-1 with TRBJ1-1; the match to TRBD1 covers 7 bases. V gave up 4 bases and J gave up 4 bases; unmatched junction bases: 13. The germline CDR1 and CDR2 sequences are SGHRS and YFSETQ. The CDR3 is made up of 16 amino acids. The DNA for the CDR3 is TGCGCCAGCAGCCCGGTGACAGACAGGGTGGGCACTGAAGCTTTCTTT. This encodes CASSPVTDRVGTEAFF.

This sequence joins TRBV30 and TRBJ1-1; no clear D. The ends were cut back, 1 base at V and 0 bases at J, with 9 bases in the middle. The CDR3 is made up of 14 amino acids. In germline, CDR1 is GTSNPN, CDR2 SVGIG (reference sequence). The CDR3 reads CAWSAWRVNTEAFF. CDR3 DNA sequence: TGTGCCTGGAGTGCTTGGAGGGTGAACACTGAAGCTTTCTTT.

The chain joins TRBV6-5 to TRBJ1-1; TRBD1 aligns across 9 bases. Germline lookup yields CDR1 MNHEY and CDR2 SVGAGI. The CDR3 is 14 residues long. V was clipped by 7 bases and J by 6 bases; unmatched bases: 9. Written as DNA, the CDR3 is TGTGCCAGCACCCCGACAGGGGGTGCGGCTGAAGCTTTCTTT. It is translated as CASTPTGGAAEAFF.

The chain has TRBV5-4 and TRBJ1-2, with a tentative D call TRBD1 (6 bases). Germline assignment: CDR1 SGHNT and CDR2 YYREEE (reference sequence). The CDR3 extends over 14 amino acids. Trimming shortened V by 1 base and J by 8 bases, and 15 bases separated the two germline ends. The CDR3 DNA sequence: TGTGCCAGCAGCTTGTCGGCCAGGGGTAACGGCTACACCTTC. Translating it yields CASSLSARGNGYTF.

J is TRBJ2-7 and V is TRBV18; TRBD1 matches at 9 bases. V lost 3 bases, J lost 2 bases, and 11 bases stayed unmatched. Germline assignment: CDR1 KGHSH and CDR2 LQKENI. The CDR3 has 17 residues. CDR3 nucleotide sequence: TGTGCCAGCTCACCGACGCCGGGACAGGGAGCCCCCTACGAGCAGTACTTC. Its protein product is CASSPTPGQGAPYEQYF.